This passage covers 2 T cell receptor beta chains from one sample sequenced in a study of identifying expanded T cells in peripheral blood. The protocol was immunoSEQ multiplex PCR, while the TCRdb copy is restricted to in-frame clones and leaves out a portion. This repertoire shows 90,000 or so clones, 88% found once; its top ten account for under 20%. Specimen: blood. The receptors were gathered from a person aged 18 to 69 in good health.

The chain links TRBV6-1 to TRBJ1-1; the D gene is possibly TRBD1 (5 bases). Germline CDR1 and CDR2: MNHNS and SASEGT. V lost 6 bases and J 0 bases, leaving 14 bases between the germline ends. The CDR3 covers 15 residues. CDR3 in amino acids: CASRLGGAMNTEAFF. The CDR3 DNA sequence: TGTGCCAGCAGGCTCGGAGGGGCGATGAACACTGAAGCTTTCTTT.

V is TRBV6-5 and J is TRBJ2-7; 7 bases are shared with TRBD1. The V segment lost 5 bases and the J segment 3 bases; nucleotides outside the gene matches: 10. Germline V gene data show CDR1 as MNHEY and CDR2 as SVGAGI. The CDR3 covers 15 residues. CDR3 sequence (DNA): TGTGCCAGCAGTGCTTGGACAGGAAGTTTCTACGAGCAGTACTTC. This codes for CASSAWTGSFYEQYF.